One and the same sample provided the 11 T cell receptor beta chains below, sequenced in a study of T-cell reconstitution after alpha-beta-depleted transplantation in children. The library targeted TCRbeta and was prepared with unique molecular identifiers. From the PCR reads, TCRdb called clonotypes with MiXCR, one entry per CDR3 protein. Of about 440,000 distinct CDR3 sequences in the sample, 43% are singletons; the top ten hold 27%. This specimen consisted of PBMCs, obtained before TCRalphabeta/CD19-depleted stem cell transplant. These receptors were obtained from a girl aged 2-10 years with aplastic anemia, due to receive a stem cell transplant.

This clonotype came up many times. The chain is built from TRBV5-1 and TRBJ1-1; D is ambiguous. Germline V lookup: CDR1 SGHRS, CDR2 YFSETQ. This CDR3 region has 14 residues. The V and J ends lost 0 bases and 4 bases respectively, with 10 bases between them. The CDR3 DNA reads as TGCGCCAGCAGCTTGGCCTCGGGTCCCACTGAAGCTTTCTTT. The encoded protein is CASSLASGPTEAFF.

V gene TRBV20-1 combines with J gene TRBJ2-1, with 8 bases matching TRBD2. CDR1 is DFQATT, CDR2 SNEGSKA, per germline (reference sequence). V lost 0 bases to trimming and J lost 2 bases; unmatched junction nucleotides: 9. The CDR3 runs to 17 residues. The CDR3 nucleotides read TGCAGTGCTAGAGATTTGAGCGGGAGTGCTCCCTACAATGAGCAGTTCTTC. It encodes CSARDLSGSAPYNEQFF.

This chain joins TRBV29-1 and TRBJ2-1; possibly TRBD2 for D (6 bases). Germline V lookup: CDR1 SQVTM, CDR2 ANQGSEA. The CDR3 contains 13 residues. CDR3 in amino acids: CSHGTGVLGEQFF. The CDR3 nucleotides read TGCAGTCACGGGACTGGGGTATTGGGTGAGCAGTTCTTC.

The chain employs TRBV29-1 and TRBJ1-2; D unclear. Trimming took 4 bases from V and 5 from J, leaving 14 bases between them. Germline V CDR1 and CDR2: SQVTM, ANQGSEA. The CDR3 length is 13 residues. The DNA for the CDR3 is TGCAGCGTTGGGGCCGCAGAGTCATATGGCTACACCTTC. Amino acid sequence: CSVGAAESYGYTF.

V usage is TRBV7-9 and J usage is TRBJ1-4; 9 bases line up with TRBD1. Looked up from germline, CDR1 is SEHNR and CDR2 is FQNEAQ (reference sequence). The CDR3 extends over 15 amino acids. V shed 6 bases, J shed 5 bases, and the junction held 7 bases outside the gene matches. CDR3 loop: CASSTTGGENEKLFF. In nucleotides, the CDR3 is TGTGCCAGCAGTACTACAGGGGGCGAGAATGAAAAACTGTTTTTT.

There are many counts of this clonotype. The rearrangement joins TRBV5-1 to TRBJ2-3; no clear D. The length of the CDR3 is 14 residues. Germline-derived CDR1 and CDR2 are SGHRS and YFSETQ. Trimming cost V 2 bases and J 0 bases, with 7 bases left between them. The CDR3 sequence is CASSFGISTDTQYF. DNA of the CDR3: TGCGCCAGCAGCTTCGGTATAAGCACAGATACGCAGTATTTT.

The chain is built from TRBV29-1 and TRBJ1-2; D is uncertain. V was pared by 6 bases and J by 6 bases, with 17 bases between. The CDR3 is 13 residues long. Germline V CDR1 and CDR2: SQVTM, ANQGSEA. The CDR3 spells CSVIGLRRHGYTF. Written as DNA, the CDR3 is TGCAGCGTGATCGGACTGCGAAGGCATGGCTACACCTTC. Looking up the rest from reference TRBV29-1 and TRBJ1-2 gives the full variable domain: SAVISQKPSRDICQRGTSLTIQCQVDSQVTMMFWYRQQPGQSLTLIATANQGSEATYESGFVIDKFPISRPNLTFSTLTVSNMSPEDSSIYLCSVIGLRRHGYTFGSGTRLTVV.

The chain links TRBV12-3 or TRBV12-4 to TRBJ1-2, with D possibly TRBD1 on 5 matching bases. The CDR3 spans 13 residues. V was shortened by 6 bases and J by 4 bases, with 12 bases between the two germline ends. Here the CDR3 DNA reads TGTGCCAGCAGCCGTGACAGCCGCTATGGCTACACCTTC. It codes for CASSRDSRYGYTF.

This chain connects TRBV7-2 to TRBJ2-2; 10 bases map to TRBD1. Per the germline V gene, CDR1 is SGHTA and CDR2 is FQGNSA. The CDR3 has 15 residues. The V and J ends lost 5 bases and 0 bases, in that order; junction bases with no gene match: 0. CDR3 nucleotide sequence: TGTGCCAGCAGCGGGACAGGGGCGAACACCGGGGAGCTGTTTTTT. Translating gives CASSGTGANTGELFF.

CDR3 sequence reads: CASSLGVSGELFF. The CDR3 nucleotides are TGCGCCAGCAGCTTGGGCGTGTCCGGGGAGCTGTTTTTT. The rearrangement joins TRBV5-1 to TRBJ2-2, with no clear D. This CDR3 has 13 residues. Germline-derived CDR1 and CDR2 are SGHRS and YFSETQ. Trimming shortened V by 0 bases and J by 6 bases, and 6 bases separated the two germline ends.

The chain's CDR3 is CSAGGLGDSYEQYF. The CDR3 coding sequence is TGCAGTGCTGGGGGACTAGGGGACTCCTACGAGCAGTACTTC. The V gene is TRBV20-1, the J gene TRBJ2-7; 8 positions agree with TRBD2. The CDR3 is 14 residues long. V was clipped by 5 bases and J by 0 bases; unmatched bases: 6. Germline loops: CDR1 DFQATT, CDR2 SNEGSKA (reference sequence).